Sequencing of this T cell receptor beta chain was carried out in a study of blood T cell repertoires in COVID-19. On the study more broadly: Acute and convalescent COVID-19 samples came from the United States, Italy and Spain. From T cells, B-cell-depleted T cells, or PBMCs came the material, which was cDNA or gDNA.

The CDR3 loop spans 15 amino acids. V trimming: 5 bases; J trimming: 2 bases; junction bases outside the gene matches: 6. Looked up from germline, CDR1 is SGHRS and CDR2 is YFSETQ. This clone showed up just once. TCRdb's table, derived via immunoSEQ multiplex PCR, lists solely in-frame clones and lacks some. The sample has roughly 130,000 clones, about 87% seen once. This TCR came from a man aged 55-75 years with active or convalescent COVID-19. Sample: peripheral blood. The chain employs TRBV5-1 and TRBJ2-2; 7 bases match TRBD2. CDR3 nucleotide sequence: TGCGCCAGCAGGGGGGGGACGACTAACACCGGGGAGCTGTTTTTT. This translates into CASRGGTTNTGELFF.